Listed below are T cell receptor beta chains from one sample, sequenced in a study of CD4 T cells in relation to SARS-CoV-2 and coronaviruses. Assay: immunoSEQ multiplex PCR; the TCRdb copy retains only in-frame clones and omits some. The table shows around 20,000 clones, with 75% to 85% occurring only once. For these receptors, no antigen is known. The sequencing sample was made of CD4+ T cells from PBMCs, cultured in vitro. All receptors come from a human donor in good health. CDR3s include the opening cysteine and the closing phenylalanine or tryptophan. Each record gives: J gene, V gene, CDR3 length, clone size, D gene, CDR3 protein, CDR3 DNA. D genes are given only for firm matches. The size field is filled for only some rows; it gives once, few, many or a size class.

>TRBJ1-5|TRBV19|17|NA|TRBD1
CASSIVYRGPRQQPQHF
TGTGCCAGTAGTATAGTCTACAGGGGTCCTAGGCAACAGCCCCAGCATTTT
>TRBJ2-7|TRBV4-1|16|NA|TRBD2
CASSHGLAGLFYEQYF
TGCGCCAGCAGCCACGGACTAGCGGGACTTTTCTACGAGCAGTACTTC
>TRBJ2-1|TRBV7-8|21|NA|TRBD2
CASSLVADISGRLSSYNEQFF
TGTGCCAGCAGCTTAGTGGCTGATATTAGCGGGAGGTTAAGCTCCTACAATGAGCAGTTCTTC
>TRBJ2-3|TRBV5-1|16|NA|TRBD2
CASSSSGSTSTDTQYF
TGCGCCAGCAGCTCCAGCGGGAGCACTAGCACAGATACGCAGTATTTT
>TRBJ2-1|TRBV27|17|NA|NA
CASTRLTIGGVSDEQFF
TGTGCCAGCACGCGCTTAACTATTGGGGGAGTAAGCGATGAGCAGTTCTTC
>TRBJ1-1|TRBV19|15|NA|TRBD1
CATRQGASVNTEAFF
TGTGCCACGAGACAGGGGGCTAGTGTGAACACTGAAGCTTTCTTT
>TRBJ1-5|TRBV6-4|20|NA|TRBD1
CASSGGFKGAIVNSNQPQHF
TGTGCCAGCAGTGGGGGGTTTAAGGGGGCCATAGTAAATAGCAATCAGCCCCAGCATTTT
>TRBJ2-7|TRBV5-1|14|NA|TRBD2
CASMVAGGPYEQYF
TGCGCCAGCATGGTGGCGGGAGGGCCATACGAGCAGTACTTC
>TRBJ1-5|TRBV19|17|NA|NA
CASSGALGVWSNQPQHF
TGTGCCAGTAGTGGAGCACTTGGAGTGTGGAGCAATCAGCCCCAGCATTTT
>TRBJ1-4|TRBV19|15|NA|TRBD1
CASSSSGTGGEKLFF
TGTGCCAGTAGTAGTTCGGGGACAGGAGGGGAAAAACTGTTTTTT
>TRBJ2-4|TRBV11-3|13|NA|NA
CASSLVRDSLQYF
TGTGCCAGCAGCTTAGTTCGAGACTCCCTTCAGTACTTC
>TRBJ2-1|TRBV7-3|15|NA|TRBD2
CASSLSGGSGNEQFF
TGTGCCAGCAGCTTAAGTGGCGGGAGTGGCAATGAGCAGTTCTTC
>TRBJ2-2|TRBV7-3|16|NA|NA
CASSLSVTRRTGELFF
TGTGCCAGCAGCTTATCCGTCACGAGGCGGACCGGGGAGCTGTTTTTT
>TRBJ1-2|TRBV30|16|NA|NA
CAWSPPWGTSNDGYTF
TGTGCCTGGAGCCCCCCGTGGGGGACTAGCAATGATGGCTACACCTTC
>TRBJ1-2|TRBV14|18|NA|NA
CASSQGLRGGTSSYGYTF
TGTGCCAGCAGCCAAGGTCTTAGGGGGGGGACCTCGAGCTATGGCTACACCTTC
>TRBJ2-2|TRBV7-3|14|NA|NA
CASSLSKGTGELFF
TGTGCCAGCAGCCTGTCTAAGGGAACCGGGGAGCTGTTTTTT
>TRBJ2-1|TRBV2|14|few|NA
CASSERGSDNEQFF
TGTGCCAGCAGTGAAAGGGGCTCGGACAATGAGCAGTTCTTC
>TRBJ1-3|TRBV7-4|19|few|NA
CASSRSGGAIRSSGNTIYF
TGTGCCAGCAGCCGTTCCGGGGGGGCGATAAGGAGCTCTGGAAACACCATATATTTT
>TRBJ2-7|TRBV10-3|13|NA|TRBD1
CAIRSGGTGEQYF
TGTGCCATCAGGTCAGGGGGAACGGGCGAGCAGTACTTC
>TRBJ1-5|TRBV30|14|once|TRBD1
CAWSLRGLAQPQHF
TGTGCCTGGAGCCTGAGGGGGCTGGCTCAGCCCCAGCATTTT
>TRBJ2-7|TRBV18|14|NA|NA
CASSPVATAYEQYF
TGTGCCAGCTCACCAGTCGCGACCGCCTACGAGCAGTACTTC
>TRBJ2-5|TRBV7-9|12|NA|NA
CASSLVGETQYF
TGTGCCAGCAGCTTAGTCGGAGAGACCCAGTACTTC
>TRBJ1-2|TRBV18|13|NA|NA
CASSPRTGFGYTF
TGTGCCAGCTCACCACGAACAGGGTTTGGCTACACCTTC
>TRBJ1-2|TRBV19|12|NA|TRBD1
CASSDRGAGYTF
TGTGCCAGTAGCGACAGGGGCGCTGGCTACACCTTC
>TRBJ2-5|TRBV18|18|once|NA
CASSPRVPHGASQETQYF
TGTGCCAGCTCACCAAGGGTACCCCATGGGGCGAGCCAAGAGACCCAGTACTTC
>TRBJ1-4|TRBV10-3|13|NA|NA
CAISAGGNEKLFF
TGTGCCATCAGTGCGGGAGGGAATGAAAAACTGTTTTTT
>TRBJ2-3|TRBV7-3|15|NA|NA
CASSLGGPSTDTQYF
TGTGCCAGCAGCTTGGGTGGCCCGAGCACAGATACGCAGTATTTT
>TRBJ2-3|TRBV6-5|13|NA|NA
CASTASATDTQYF
TGTGCCAGCACGGCTAGCGCCACAGATACGCAGTATTTT
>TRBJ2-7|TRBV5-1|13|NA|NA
CASSGAGLDEQYF
TGCGCCAGCAGCGGAGCAGGGTTAGACGAGCAGTACTTC
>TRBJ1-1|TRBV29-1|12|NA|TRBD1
CSGNRGPTEAFF
TGCAGCGGTAACAGGGGACCGACTGAAGCTTTCTTT
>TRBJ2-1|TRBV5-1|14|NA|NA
CASSDDRVYNEQFF
TGCGCCAGCAGCGACGACAGAGTTTACAATGAGCAGTTCTTC
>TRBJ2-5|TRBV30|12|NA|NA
CAWSQGGETQYF
TGTGCCTGGAGTCAGGGCGGAGAGACCCAGTACTTC
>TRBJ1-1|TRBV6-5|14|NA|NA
CASSYGGVDTEAFF
TGTGCCAGCAGTTACGGGGGCGTGGACACTGAAGCTTTCTTT
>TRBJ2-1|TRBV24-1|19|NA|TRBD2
CATSDSDPGRAVSYNEQFF
TGTGCCACCAGTGATTCTGACCCCGGGAGGGCCGTTTCTTACAATGAGCAGTTCTTC
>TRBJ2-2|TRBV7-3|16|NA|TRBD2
CASSLTSGRASGELFF
TGTGCCAGCAGCTTAACTAGCGGGAGGGCGTCCGGGGAGCTGTTTTTT
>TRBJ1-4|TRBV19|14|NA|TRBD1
CASTLTGDNEKLFF
TGTGCCAGTACCCTGACAGGGGATAATGAAAAACTGTTTTTT
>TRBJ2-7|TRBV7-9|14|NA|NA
CASSLGQGLYEQYF
TGTGCCAGCAGCTTAGGACAGGGACTCTACGAGCAGTACTTC
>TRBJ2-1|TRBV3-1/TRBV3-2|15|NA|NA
CASSPLLRTVNEQFF
TGTGCCAGCAGCCCGCTTTTACGGACAGTTAATGAGCAGTTCTTC
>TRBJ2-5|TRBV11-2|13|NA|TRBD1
CASSRDRDETQYF
TGTGCCAGCAGCCGGGACAGGGACGAGACCCAGTACTTC
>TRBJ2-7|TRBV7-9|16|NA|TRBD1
CASSLASGQGRDEQYF
TGTGCCAGCAGCTTAGCCTCGGGACAGGGTCGCGACGAGCAGTACTTC
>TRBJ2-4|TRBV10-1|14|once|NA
CASSEQGLRDIQYF
TGCGCCAGCAGTGAGCAAGGCCTGAGAGACATTCAGTACTTC
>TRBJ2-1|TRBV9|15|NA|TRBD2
CASSDGTSPYNEQFF
TGTGCCAGCAGCGACGGGACTAGCCCCTACAATGAGCAGTTCTTC
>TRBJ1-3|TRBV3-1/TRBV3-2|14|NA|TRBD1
CASRATGVGNTIYF
TGTGCCAGCAGAGCAACAGGGGTTGGAAACACCATATATTTT
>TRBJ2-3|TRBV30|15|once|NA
CAWRRGAAFTDTQYF
TGTGCCTGGAGACGAGGAGCGGCCTTCACAGATACGCAGTATTTT
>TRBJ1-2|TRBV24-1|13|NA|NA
CATSVDSRYGYTF
TGTGCCACCAGTGTCGACAGCCGATATGGCTACACCTTC
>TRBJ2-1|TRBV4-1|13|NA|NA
CASSRGGGYEQFF
TGCGCCAGCAGCCGAGGGGGGGGGTATGAGCAGTTCTTC